The 27 T cell receptor beta chains below come from one sample, sequenced in a study of blood T cell repertoires in COVID-19. Repertoires were generated with immunoSEQ multiplex PCR, while TCRdb's copy carries only in-frame clones and drops some. The sample records around 150,000 clones, more than 75% being singletons. The sample taken for sequencing was peripheral blood. Every receptor here comes from a man aged 40-49 years with acute or convalescent COVID-19.

The V gene is TRBV29-1, the J gene TRBJ1-1; unclear D gene. The CDR3 contains 13 residues. Looked up from germline, CDR1 is SQVTM and CDR2 is ANQGSEA. V dropped 4 bases and J dropped 1 base, with 10 bases sitting between them. The CDR3 protein is CSVAEGRNTEAFF. CDR3 nucleotides: TGCAGCGTTGCAGAGGGCAGGAACACTGAAGCTTTCTTT.

This clone was seen only a few times. The chain carries TRBV11-2 and TRBJ2-7, with 10 bases identical to TRBD1. CDR1 is SGHAT, CDR2 FQNNGV, per germline. This CDR3 is 15 amino acids long. V shed 8 bases and J 1 base; nucleotides not matched to a gene: 8. The DNA for the CDR3 is TGTGCCAGCTTCGACAGGGACAGGGGATCCTACGAGCAGTACTTC. Translated, it gives CASFDRDRGSYEQYF. The whole variable domain, filled in from reference TRBV11-2 and TRBJ2-7, reads EAGVAQSPRYKIIEKRQSVAFWCNPISGHATLYWYQQILGQGPKLLIQFQNNGVVDDSQLPKDRFSAERLKGVDSTLKIQPAKLEDSAVYLCASFDRDRGSYEQYFGPGTRLTVT.

The chain employs TRBV5-8 and TRBJ1-1, with D uncertain. V lost 4 bases and J lost 2, with 15 bases in between. This CDR3 is 15 amino acids long. In germline, CDR1 is SGHTS, CDR2 YDEGEE. Here the CDR3 DNA reads TGTGCCAGCAGCCGGAGGGCCATGGGCAACACTGAAGCTTTCTTT. It specifies CASSRRAMGNTEAFF.

This chain connects TRBV6-5 to TRBJ2-1; D unresolved. The CDR3 sequence is 12 residues long. From germline, CDR1 is MNHEY and CDR2 SVGAGI. Trimming left V 7 bases short and J 8 bases short, with 12 bases between. For the CDR3, the DNA is TGTGCCAGCACCATTTGGAGTGATGAGCAGTTCTTC. Its protein product is CASTIWSDEQFF.

The rearrangement links TRBV11-1 to TRBJ2-5, with a possible D match to TRBD1 (7 bases). This CDR3 is built from 15 residues. Between the trimmed V and J ends, which lost 0 bases and 5 bases, there was a span of 13 bases. Germline V gene data show CDR1 as SGHAT and CDR2 as FQDESV (reference sequence). CDR3 DNA: TGTGCCAGCAGCTTAGCGCGGAGGGGGCTTGAGACCCAGTACTTC. It yields the protein CASSLARRGLETQYF.

The rearrangement links TRBV7-2 to TRBJ1-6, with D perhaps TRBD1 (5 bases). Trimming stripped 5 bases from V and 5 bases from J, with 13 bases between. From germline, CDR1 is SGHTA and CDR2 FQGNSA. The CDR3 spans 15 residues. DNA for the CDR3: TGTGCCAGCAGCCCACAGGCCGGTCATAATTCACCCCTCCACTTT. This gives the protein CASSPQAGHNSPLHF.

CDR3 coding DNA: TGTGCCAGCAGCTTAGGTTGGAGGGGACCTACAACTAATGAAAAACTGTTTTTT. Translation gives CASSLGWRGPTTNEKLFF. The V gene is TRBV7-8, the J gene TRBJ1-4, with a weak D call TRBD1 (5 bases). CDR1 and CDR2 (germline): SGHVS, FQNEAQ. Trimming removed 1 base from V and 0 bases from J, with 15 bases in between. This CDR3 contains 18 residues. Full variable domain (missing parts from reference TRBV7-8 and TRBJ1-4): GAGVSQSPRYKVAKRGQDVALRCDPISGHVSLFWYQQALGQGPEFLTYFQNEAQLDKSGLPSDRFFAERPEGSVSTLKIQRTQQEDSAVYLCASSLGWRGPTTNEKLFFGSGTQLSVL.

The chain employs TRBV24-1 and TRBJ2-1, with D perhaps TRBD2 (6 bases). Deletions cut 2 bases from V and 2 bases from J, with 12 bases between. Germline lookup yields CDR1 KGHDR and CDR2 SFDVKD. This CDR3 comprises 16 residues. CDR3: CATSDWRDGTYNEQFF. Here the CDR3 DNA reads TGTGCCACCAGTGATTGGAGGGACGGCACCTACAATGAGCAGTTCTTC.

The chain joins TRBV6-5 to TRBJ1-2, with TRBD1 matching over 9 bases. In germline, CDR1 is MNHEY, CDR2 SVGAGI. The CDR3 contains 13 residues. Trimming cost V 7 bases and J 8 bases; bases outside gene matches: 8. The CDR3 is CASTAGQGGGYTF. The CDR3 nucleotides are TGTGCCAGCACCGCGGGACAGGGAGGAGGCTACACCTTC.

The V and J genes are TRBV10-3 and TRBJ2-1; TRBD2 matches at 9 bases. Germline V gene data show CDR1 as ENHRY and CDR2 as SYGVKD. The V segment lost 7 bases and the J segment 2 bases; nucleotides outside the gene matches: 15. This CDR3 region has 18 residues. CDR3 loop: CAITSETSGRGTYNEQFF. The CDR3 DNA reads TGTGCCATCACCTCCGAGACTAGCGGACGCGGAACCTACAATGAGCAGTTCTTC.

This clone occurred a few times. This chain connects TRBV6-5 to TRBJ1-3; D is perhaps TRBD1 (6 bases). The CDR3 loop spans 16 amino acids. Germline V gene sequence: CDR1 MNHEY, CDR2 SVGAGI. V was shortened by 1 base and J by 1 base, with 11 bases between the two germline ends. CDR3 in amino acids: CASSYWQGISGNTIYF. CDR3 sequence (DNA): TGTGCCAGCAGTTACTGGCAGGGGATATCTGGAAACACCATATATTTT.

In regard to this clone: Sequence at one end of the junction differs from germline and may be a read error. V usage is TRBV30 and J usage is TRBJ1-4; no firm D call. Germline CDR1 reads GTSNPN; CDR2 reads SVGIG (reference sequence). The CDR3 contains 15 residues. CDR3 bases: TGTGCCTGGAGTGAAATGGGCACTCCTAACGAAAAACTGTTTTTT. Translation: CAWSEMGTPNEKLFF.

This chain connects TRBV6-4 to TRBJ2-3, with D possibly matching TRBD1 (5 bases). The germline gives CDR1 MRHNA, CDR2 SNTAGT. This CDR3 contains 14 residues. Trimming cost V 2 bases and J 6 bases, with 12 bases left between them. The CDR3 loop is CASSDGLWGDTQYF. As DNA, the CDR3 is TGTGCCAGCAGTGACGGGCTGTGGGGCGATACGCAGTATTTT.

The V call is TRBV18, the J call TRBJ1-1; possible D gene TRBD1, 5 bases. V lost 2 bases and J 1 base, leaving 5 bases between the germline ends. The germline V gene has CDR1 KGHSH and CDR2 LQKENI. This CDR3 region has 13 residues. CDR3: CASSPRGNTEAFF. The CDR3 DNA sequence: TGTGCCAGCTCACCAAGGGGGAACACTGAAGCTTTCTTT.

The chain recombines TRBV6-5 with TRBJ1-2, with a tentative D call TRBD1 (5 bases). Germline V gene data show CDR1 as MNHEY and CDR2 as SVGAGI. This CDR3 has 13 amino acids. V was clipped by 6 bases and J by 4 bases, with 12 bases between them. The CDR3 loop reads CASSRGGLYGYTF. Written as DNA, the CDR3 is TGTGCCAGCAGCCGGGGGGGTCTCTATGGCTACACCTTC.

The chain has TRBV6-4 and TRBJ1-6, with a weak D call TRBD1 (6 bases). V dropped 8 bases and J dropped 4 bases, with 12 bases sitting between them. The CDR3 extends over 14 amino acids. Germline-derived CDR1 and CDR2 are MRHNA and SNTAGT. CDR3 DNA sequence: TGTGCCAGCCGAGCGGGACATTATAATTCACCCCTCCACTTT. Encoded protein: CASRAGHYNSPLHF.

This rearrangement joins TRBV5-5 to TRBJ1-4; D is undetermined. V lost 3 bases and J lost 0, with 12 bases in between. Germline-derived CDR1 and CDR2 are SGHKS and YYEKEE (reference sequence). This CDR3 comprises 16 residues. In nucleotides, the CDR3 is TGTGCCAGCAGCTATGGCAGAGGAACAACTAATGAAAAACTGTTTTTT. Encoded protein: CASSYGRGTTNEKLFF.

The rearrangement joins TRBV5-4 to TRBJ1-1; D gene ambiguous. Trimming stripped 7 bases from V and 1 base from J, with 14 bases between. This CDR3 comprises 14 residues. Germline assignment: CDR1 SGHNT and CDR2 YYREEE (reference sequence). CDR3 nucleotide sequence: TGTGCCAGCCGTTCCTTCCGGGAGAACACTGAAGCTTTCTTT. Translated: CASRSFRENTEAFF.

CDR3 sequence reads: CVSGPWTSGVTDTQYF. The CDR3 bases are TGCGTTTCCGGGCCATGGACTAGCGGGGTCACAGATACGCAGTATTTT. The chain carries TRBV5-1 and TRBJ2-3, with 12 nucleotides matching TRBD2. CDR3 length: 16 residues. In germline, CDR1 is SGHRS, CDR2 YFSETQ. The whole variable domain, filled in from reference TRBV5-1 and TRBJ2-3, reads KAGVTQTPRYLIKTRGQQVTLSCSPISGHRSVSWYQQTPGQGLQFLFEYFSETQRNKGNFPGRFSGRQFSNSRSEMNVSTLELGDSALYLCVSGPWTSGVTDTQYFGPGTRLTVL.

This clone was seen more than once but under ten times. The CDR3 loop is CASSEARIASGNTIYF. CDR3 coding DNA: TGCGCCAGCAGCGAGGCACGGATCGCCTCTGGAAACACCATATATTTT. This chain connects TRBV5-1 to TRBJ1-3; D is unclear. This CDR3 comprises 16 residues. With 4 bases removed from V and 0 bases from J, the gap between germline ends came to 14 bases. Germline-derived CDR1 and CDR2 are SGHRS and YFSETQ.

The V gene is TRBV15, the J gene TRBJ2-7, with 9 bases lining up with TRBD1. The J segment lost 3 bases and the V segment lost 1 base, leaving 13 bases of the junction unmatched. This CDR3 is built from 18 residues. CDR1 and CDR2 (germline): LNHNV, YYDKDF (reference sequence). CDR3 nucleotides: TGTGCCACCAGCAGAGGCAAAGCATTCCGGGACAGGGACTACGAGCAGTACTTC. It codes for CATSRGKAFRDRDYEQYF.

V gene TRBV18 combines with J gene TRBJ1-1; D may be TRBD1 (6 bases). The germline V and J ends were trimmed by 3 bases and 1 base, with 9 bases remaining between them. This CDR3 comprises 14 residues. Germline V lookup: CDR1 KGHSH, CDR2 LQKENI. The CDR3 spells CASSPMTGNTEAFF. In DNA form, the CDR3 reads TGTGCCAGCTCACCGATGACAGGGAACACTGAAGCTTTCTTT.

This chain links TRBV15 with TRBJ1-2; D possibly corresponds to TRBD1 (5 bases). Germline V lookup: CDR1 LNHNV, CDR2 YYDKDF (reference sequence). V dropped 6 bases and J dropped 5 bases, with 22 bases sitting between them. The CDR3 is made up of 16 amino acids. In DNA form, the CDR3 reads TGTGCCACCAGGTGGACACCACTCATCGGCATTTATGGCTACACCTTC. It translates to CATRWTPLIGIYGYTF.

On this clone itself: Different DNA sequences within this sample yield the same CDR3. The chain joins TRBV12-3 or TRBV12-4 to TRBJ1-1; weak D call: TRBD1 (6 bases). The CDR3 runs to 12 residues. V gave up 2 bases and J gave up 5 bases, with 6 bases separating them. The CDR3 spells CASSLRGTEAFF. The CDR3 coding sequence is TGTGCCAGCAGTTTAAGGGGGACTGAAGCTTTCTTT.

This clone has only a few counts. The chain employs TRBV5-4 and TRBJ1-1; 7 nucleotides agree with TRBD1. Trimming took 9 bases from V and 1 from J; bases not matched to a gene: 9. The CDR3 is 14 residues long. From germline, CDR1 is SGHNT and CDR2 YYREEE (reference sequence). DNA of the CDR3: TGTGCCACCCGCGAGGGGGCGACGAACACTGAAGCTTTCTTT. It translates to CATREGATNTEAFF.

Only one count was recorded for this clone. CDR3: CASSYTSGGLDEQFF. CDR3 in DNA: TGTGCCAGCAGCTATACTAGCGGGGGGTTGGATGAGCAGTTCTTC. This chain joins TRBV5-8 and TRBJ2-1, with 12 nucleotides matching TRBD2. The CDR3 length is 15 residues. Germline-derived CDR1 and CDR2 are SGHTS and YDEGEE. V was clipped by 3 bases and J by 8 bases; unmatched bases: 6.

The chain links TRBV5-1 to TRBJ2-6; D gene unclear. This CDR3 is built from 15 residues. Germline values: CDR1 SGHRS, CDR2 YFSETQ. Deletions cut 1 base from V and 0 bases from J, with 5 bases between. The CDR3 protein is CASSLSPSGANVLTF. As DNA, the CDR3 is TGCGCCAGCAGCTTGTCTCCCTCTGGGGCCAACGTCCTGACTTTC.